Listed here are 9 T cell receptor beta chains from one sample, sequenced in a study of T cells in Graves' hyperthyroidism and ophthalmopathy. RNA transcripts gave rise to amplified TCR beta CDR3 regions. TCR CDR3 regions were first amplified by RT-PCR with HTBI primers. TCRdb reprocessed the multiplex PCR reads with MiXCR, giving one entry per CDR3 protein. The table shows 750,000 to 950,000 distinct CDR3 sequences, with about 38% occurring only once. Sequencing input: blood. The receptors here all came from a man between 18 and 35 years old with Graves' hyperthyroidism.

V is TRBV25-1 and J is TRBJ1-2; D not resolved. The germline V gene has CDR1 MGHDK and CDR2 SYGVNS. The CDR3 totals 15 residues. With 5 bases removed from V and 6 bases from J, the gap between germline ends came to 19 bases. The CDR3 bases are TGTGCCAGCAGTAACGGTGAAGGCGCAGGAAATGGCTACACCTTC. This gives the protein CASSNGEGAGNGYTF.

This clonotype was detected only a few times. V usage is TRBV19 and J usage is TRBJ1-5; 7 positions agree with TRBD1. Trimming removed 5 bases from V and 1 base from J; junction bases left unmatched: 11. From germline, CDR1 is LNHDA and CDR2 SQIVND (reference sequence). There are 17 residues in the CDR3. The CDR3 region is CASSPNFDRASNQPQHF. CDR3 DNA sequence: TGTGCCAGTAGTCCCAATTTTGACAGGGCGAGCAATCAGCCCCAGCATTTT.

At least ten counts were recorded for this clonotype. The CDR3 spells CASSPPWEGRETQYF. The CDR3 bases are TGTGCCAGCAGCCCTCCCTGGGAGGGGCGCGAGACCCAGTACTTC. The V gene is TRBV7-2, the J gene TRBJ2-5, with 7 bases aligning to TRBD2. The V and J ends lost 5 bases and 5 bases, in that order; junction bases with no gene match: 11. The CDR3 totals 15 residues. The germline V gene has CDR1 SGHTA and CDR2 FQGNSA.

V and J are TRBV20-1 and TRBJ2-7; D is perhaps TRBD2 (6 bases). The CDR3 spans 13 residues. The ends were cut back, 5 bases at V and 1 base at J, with 12 bases in the middle. Germline V gives CDR1 DFQATT, CDR2 SNEGSKA (reference sequence). This CDR3 reads CSAPPGDSYEQYF. The CDR3 DNA follows: TGCAGTGCTCCCCCGGGAGATTCCTACGAGCAGTACTTC.

This clonotype was recorded at least ten times. The V and J genes are TRBV7-9 and TRBJ2-7; D perhaps matches TRBD1 (6 bases). Germline V gene sequence: CDR1 SEHNR, CDR2 FQNEAQ (reference sequence). The CDR3 length is 15 residues. The ends were cut back, 5 bases at V and 2 bases at J, with 16 bases in the middle. The CDR3 here is CASSHSTTGAYEQYF. As DNA, the CDR3 is TGTGCCAGCAGCCACTCCACGACAGGAGCCTACGAGCAGTACTTC.

V and J are TRBV12-3 or TRBV12-4 and TRBJ1-5; a weak D match, TRBD1 (6 bases). The CDR3 has 14 amino acids. The ends were cut back, 6 bases at V and 4 bases at J, with 13 bases in the middle. CDR3 residues: CASRQGLRNQPQHF. CDR3 nucleotides: TGTGCCAGCAGGCAGGGGCTACGTAATCAGCCCCAGCATTTT.

This clonotype was counted at least ten times. This chain connects TRBV29-1 to TRBJ2-5; 12 bases map to TRBD2. Germline lookup yields CDR1 SQVTM and CDR2 ANQGSEA. J was trimmed by 4 bases and V by 8 bases; bases with no gene match: 5. The CDR3 loop spans 13 amino acids. CDR3 sequence reads: CSWGGLAGETQYF. The CDR3 DNA reads TGCAGCTGGGGGGGACTAGCGGGAGAGACCCAGTACTTC.

The chain recombines TRBV7-2 with TRBJ2-2; either TRBD1 or TRBD2 may supply D (5 bases each). The CDR3 extends over 14 amino acids. CDR1 is SGHTA and CDR2 is FQGNSA in the germline V gene. V lost 5 bases, J lost 6 bases, and 13 bases lay in between. CDR3 sequence reads: CASSAGTASGELFF. CDR3 sequence (DNA): TGTGCCAGCAGCGCCGGGACGGCGTCCGGGGAGCTGTTTTTT. The whole variable domain, filled in from reference TRBV7-2 and TRBJ2-2, reads GAGVSQSPSNKVTEKGKDVELRCDPISGHTALYWYRQSLGQGLEFLIYFQGNSAPDKSGLPSDRFSAERTGGSVSTLTIQRTQQEDSAVYLCASSAGTASGELFFGEGSRLTVL.

This clonotype was seen many times. The chain carries TRBV9 and TRBJ2-2; D remains unclear. Deletions cut 4 bases from V and 8 bases from J, with 12 bases between. The CDR3 runs 13 residues. Germline V lookup: CDR1 SGDLS, CDR2 YYNGEE. The CDR3 here is CASSPRGGGELFF. In DNA, the CDR3 is TGTGCCAGCAGCCCCCGAGGTGGGGGGGAGCTGTTTTTT.